This T cell receptor (beta chain) was identified in a study of CD8+ T cells in alopecia areata. Study findings and constraints: The study also sequences resident alphabeta T cells of normal skin in scalp samples.

This clone occurred a few times. What it recognizes is unknown. Alopecia areata patients provided lesional scalp punch biopsies and peripheral blood, both collected for the study. In germline, CDR1 is MGHRA, CDR2 YSYEKL. CDR3 length equals 16 residues. V lost 0 bases, J lost 2 bases, and 11 bases lay in between. TCR sequencing used cDNA made by reverse transcription of extracted RNA. Assay used: immunoSEQ multiplex PCR; TCRdb lists only in-frame clones, some missing. Of just under 7,500 clones listed, about two thirds are singletons. The sequence was obtained from a human donor with alopecia areata. Sequenced material: skin, taken at week 0. The V gene is TRBV4-1, the J gene TRBJ1-5; D is perhaps TRBD1 (5 bases). CDR3 residues: CASSQDGGIGNQPQHF. CDR3 sequence (DNA): TGCGCCAGCAGCCAAGACGGGGGAATCGGCAATCAGCCCCAGCATTTT.